This TCR beta chain derives from a study of vaccination effects on CD4 cells after COVID-19. Looking at the study overall: Two-dose vaccination with either BNT162b2 or mRNA-1273 was given to the participants. In culture with 10 IU/ml IL-2 and around 10 ug/ml peptides, PBMC were grown at 1.5 million to 2.5 million per well.

The CDR3 is 16 residues long. CDR1 and CDR2 from the germline V gene are LGHNA and YNFKEQ. The V end lost 4 bases, the J end lost 7 bases, and 21 bases lay between the germline ends. Following 10 days of culture, CD4+ T cells were isolated. Each culture had half its medium swapped for IL-2 medium on days 3 and 7. This clone occurred once. Its antigen is unknown. Produced via immunoSEQ multiplex PCR; TCRdb's table is partial and in-frame only. The sample lists tens of thousands of clones; 72% were seen once. The V and J genes are TRBV4-2 and TRBJ2-3; D may be TRBD2 (7 bases). The sample in question was CD4+ T cells from PBMCs cultured without peptide, obtained before COVID-19 vaccination. The source is a human donor who had a prior SARS-CoV-2 infection. The CDR3 loop reads CASSPALGGGEYTQYF. The CDR3 DNA sequence: TGTGCCAGCAGCCCCGCCCTAGGCGGGGGCGAATATACGCAGTATTTT.